This T cell receptor beta chain is from a study of beta chain features in type 1 diabetes. Study-level findings and limits: All four CD4+ subsets of Type 1 diabetes patients contained TCRB CDR3s that were moderately but significantly shorter.

Sequencing targeted expressed TCRB transcripts, as all isolated RNA had been reverse transcribed. Here immunoSEQ multiplex PCR was the method, and the copy in TCRdb shows in-frame clones only, minus some. The sample lists about 270,000 clones; over 11% were seen once. A sort by CD45RO/CCR7/CD25/CD127/CD95/CD27 yielded CD4+ naive, central memory, regulatory and stem cell-like memory cells. A word on this clone: Antigen: not known.

Material: naive CD4+ T cells from blood. The receptor's source is a man in his thirties or forties with type 1 diabetes.

In DNA form, the CDR3 reads TGTGCCACCATGGAGTATGTGGGGACAGGGGGCAATGAGCAGTTCTTC. It yields the protein CATMEYVGTGGNEQFF. V is TRBV28 and J is TRBJ2-1; 11 bases match TRBD1. Losses at the gene ends were 10 bases for V and 6 bases for J; bases not matched to a gene: 14. CDR1 is MDHEN, CDR2 SYDVKM, per germline. The CDR3 runs to 16 residues.